Below are 9 T cell receptor beta chains sequenced from a single sample in a study of T-cell memory formation after mild COVID-19. A single record per CDR3 protein comes from TCRdb applying MiXCR to the 5' RACE reads. The data contain some 69,000 distinct CDR3 sequences, roughly 17% of them singletons. Sequenced material: PBMCs or a T cell subset sorted from them (not recorded which). The receptors originated from an adult woman who had mild COVID-19 (a few samples of this study predate the infection). Cell type and time point are not known.

The rearrangement uses TRBV9 and TRBJ2-4, with 7 bases aligning to TRBD2. The CDR3 contains 14 residues. V dropped 0 bases and J dropped 7; count of bases not matched to a gene: 4. Per the germline V gene, CDR1 is SGDLS and CDR2 is YYNGEE. The CDR3 reads CASSVGDSGNIQYF. The CDR3 DNA reads as TGTGCCAGCAGCGTAGGTGATAGCGGGAACATTCAGTACTTC.

The V and J genes are TRBV27 and TRBJ2-7; 7 positions match TRBD2. V dropped 5 bases and J dropped 2; count of bases not matched to a gene: 9. CDR3 length equals 15 residues. Germline V gene data show CDR1 as MNHEY and CDR2 as SMNVEV (reference sequence). The CDR3 nucleotides are TGTGCCAGCAGTCTCGACGGGAGGTGGACCTACGAGCAGTACTTC. As protein: CASSLDGRWTYEQYF.

The chain recombines TRBV12-5 with TRBJ2-1; D is unclear. The ends were cut back, 4 bases at V and 2 bases at J, with 9 bases in the middle. The length of the CDR3 is 14 residues. Looked up from germline, CDR1 is LGHNT and CDR2 is FRNRAP. The CDR3: CASGSSGAYNEQFF. The CDR3 DNA is TGTGCTAGTGGTTCCTCCGGAGCCTACAATGAGCAGTTCTTC.

This clonotype was seen a handful of times. The chain recombines TRBV11-2 with TRBJ2-2; maybe TRBD2 (6 bases). The CDR3 totals 16 residues. Germline V gives CDR1 SGHAT, CDR2 FQNNGV. The V end was cut by 5 bases, the J end by 5 bases, with 18 bases between. This CDR3 is CASSHGGTPLTGELFF. In nucleotides, the CDR3 is TGTGCCAGCAGCCATGGGGGGACTCCTCTAACCGGGGAGCTGTTTTTT.

This chain uses TRBV7-9 with TRBJ1-2; possibly TRBD1 for D (5 bases). Between the trimmed V and J ends, which lost 1 base and 3 bases, there was a span of 9 bases. Germline V CDR1 and CDR2: SEHNR, FQNEAQ (reference sequence). The CDR3 has 14 amino acids. The CDR3 reads CASSLEGPYYGYTF. For the CDR3, the DNA is TGTGCCAGCAGCTTAGAGGGACCTTACTATGGCTACACCTTC. The entire variable domain, with the rest obtained from reference TRBV7-9 and TRBJ1-2, is as follows: DTGVSQNPRHKITKRGQNVTFRCDPISEHNRLYWYRQTLGQGPEFLTYFQNEAQLEKSRLLSDRFSAERPKGSFSTLEIQRTEQGDSAMYLCASSLEGPYYGYTFGSGTRLTVV.

This clonotype has only a few counts. The V call is TRBV5-1, the J call TRBJ2-3; 7 bases line up with TRBD2. J was trimmed by 3 bases and V by 4 bases; bases with no gene match: 11. Germline-derived CDR1 and CDR2 are SGHRS and YFSETQ. There are 16 residues in the CDR3. In nucleotides, the CDR3 is TGCGCCAGCAGCCTTGGTGGCGGGGGATTTACAGATACGCAGTATTTT. This sequence encodes CASSLGGGGFTDTQYF.

This CDR3 reads CSANGGGAEYEQFF. Written as DNA, the CDR3 is TGCAGTGCTAACGGCGGGGGGGCCGAGTATGAGCAGTTCTTC. The V and J genes are TRBV20-1 and TRBJ2-1; 9 bases align to TRBD2. The CDR3 consists of 14 residues. Germline CDR1 is DFQATT and CDR2 is SNEGSKA (reference sequence). V was pared by 4 bases and J by 8 bases, with 9 bases of the junction left unmatched.

This clonotype was counted a few times. The rearrangement joins TRBV12-3 or TRBV12-4 to TRBJ1-1; TRBD1 might be the D (5 bases). V was cut by 3 bases and J by 6 bases, with 5 bases left in between. CDR3 length: 11 residues. CDR3 sequence: CASSLGAEAFF. The CDR3 DNA is TGTGCCAGCAGTTTGGGGGCTGAAGCTTTCTTT.

This clonotype showed up just a few times. The rearrangement links TRBV20-1 to TRBJ2-7, with TRBD2 matching 10 bases. From germline, CDR1 is DFQATT and CDR2 SNEGSKA (reference sequence). V shed 6 bases, J shed 5 bases, and the junction held 10 bases outside the gene matches. This CDR3 comprises 14 residues. The CDR3 loop reads CSAPLGSGRDEQYF. Written as DNA, the CDR3 is TGCAGTGCCCCCCTCGGGAGCGGGAGGGACGAGCAGTACTTC.